This is a list of T cell receptor beta chains from one sample in a study of cytomegalovirus exposure and HLA in healthy donors. Generated by immunoSEQ multiplex PCR, the TCRdb table keeps only in-frame clones and is missing some. The sample has 150,000 to 200,000 clones; just under 80% are singletons. The sequencing sample was made of PBMCs. The receptor source for this set is a woman aged 45-60 years in good health and CMV-seropositive. Each CDR3 is given with its conserved first and last residue. Each record gives: clone size, D gene, V gene, J gene, CDR3 protein, CDR3 DNA. D genes are given only for firm matches. Size values are once, few and many counts, or a class for expanded clones, and some rows have none.

NA	NA	TRBV7-9	TRBJ1-2	CASSLEQTDGYTF	TGTGCCAGCAGCTTAGAACAGACCGATGGCTACACCTTC
NA	NA	TRBV6-6	TRBJ1-5	CASGIGGIGGNQPQHF	TGTGCCAGCGGAATCGGGGGGATCGGGGGCAATCAGCCCCAGCATTTT
many	TRBD1	TRBV5-8	TRBJ2-3	CASSPGQREDTQYF	TGTGCCAGCAGCCCGGGACAGAGGGAAGATACGCAGTATTTT
NA	NA	TRBV29-1	TRBJ1-1	CSVEEKGGVITEAFF	TGCAGCGTTGAAGAAAAGGGCGGGGTGATCACTGAAGCTTTCTTT
NA	NA	TRBV2	TRBJ1-6	CASRNGGAYNSPLHF	TGTGCCAGCAGGAACGGGGGGGCCTATAATTCACCCCTCCACTTT
NA	TRBD1	TRBV5-5	TRBJ1-5	CASSLGHRGGSNQPQHF	TGTGCCAGCAGCTTGGGTCACAGGGGGGGTAGCAATCAGCCCCAGCATTTT
NA	NA	TRBV29-1	TRBJ2-7	CSVEASNYEQYF	TGCAGCGTTGAAGCCTCTAACTACGAGCAGTACTTC
NA	TRBD1	TRBV6-5	TRBJ2-7	CASSGQGLSYEQYF	TGTGCCAGCAGTGGACAGGGTCTTTCCTACGAGCAGTACTTC
NA	TRBD1	TRBV6-5	TRBJ1-5	CASSYSGTDQPQHF	TGTGCCAGCAGTTACTCGGGGACAGATCAGCCCCAGCATTTT
NA	NA	TRBV6-5	TRBJ1-3	CASSYRAGTGNTIYF	TGTGCCAGCAGTTACCGGGCAGGGACTGGAAACACCATATATTTT
NA	TRBD2	TRBV2	TRBJ2-1	CASKQRGGNEQFF	TGTGCCAGCAAGCAGCGGGGAGGGAATGAGCAGTTCTTC
NA	NA	TRBV27	TRBJ2-3	CASGLPLISTDTQYF	TGTGCCAGTGGACTACCTCTGATTAGCACAGATACGCAGTATTTT
few	TRBD1	TRBV7-3	TRBJ2-3	CASSRRGQGAYTDTQYF	TGTGCCAGCAGCCGACGCGGACAGGGGGCCTACACAGATACGCAGTATTTT
NA	NA	TRBV18	TRBJ2-1	CASSLTVYNEQFF	TGTGCCAGCTCACTAACGGTATACAATGAGCAGTTCTTC
NA	TRBD2	TRBV5-4	TRBJ2-7	CASSLALAGLSYEQYF	TGTGCCAGCAGCTTGGCTCTAGCGGGTTTGTCCTACGAGCAGTACTTC
NA	NA	TRBV6-5	TRBJ1-1	CASSSAPGAAEAFF	TGTGCCAGCAGTTCTGCGCCAGGGGCCGCTGAAGCTTTCTTT
once	TRBD2	TRBV10-1	TRBJ2-3	CASSESPSGVLDTQYF	TGCGCCAGCAGTGAGTCGCCTAGCGGGGTTTTGGATACGCAGTATTTT
NA	NA	TRBV5-1	TRBJ1-1	CASSPGGLRTEAFF	TGCGCCAGCAGCCCCGGGGGGCTGAGGACTGAAGCTTTCTTT
NA	TRBD1	TRBV4-1	TRBJ1-2	CASSQDQGTADFYGYTF	TGCGCCAGCAGCCAAGACCAGGGGACAGCTGATTTCTATGGCTACACCTTC
NA	NA	TRBV7-9	TRBJ1-3	CASSLGGIGNTIYF	TGTGCCAGCAGCTTGGGAGGGATTGGAAACACCATATATTTT
NA	TRBD1	TRBV6-4	TRBJ2-2	CASRGQGAAGELFF	TGTGCCAGCAGAGGACAGGGGGCGGCCGGGGAGCTGTTTTTT
NA	NA	TRBV7-8	TRBJ2-2	CASSFSPLASYTGELFF	TGTGCCAGCAGCTTTTCCCCGCTAGCGAGTTACACCGGGGAGCTGTTTTTT
few	TRBD2	TRBV2	TRBJ2-3	CAHPSGDDTDTQYF	TGTGCCCACCCTAGCGGGGACGACACAGATACGCAGTATTTT
NA	NA	TRBV16	TRBJ1-2	CASSQSDENYGYTF	TGTGCCAGCAGCCAATCCGATGAGAACTATGGCTACACCTTC
NA	TRBD1	TRBV7-9	TRBJ2-7	CSSSLGYRGYEQYF	TGTTCCAGCAGCTTAGGATACAGGGGCTACGAGCAGTACTTC
once	TRBD1	TRBV6-5	TRBJ2-5	CASTPPGQGNREYF	TGTGCCAGCACCCCACCGGGACAGGGAAACCGTGAGTACTTC
once	NA	TRBV4-1	TRBJ1-6	CASSQARGGSSDWSPLHF	TGCGCCAGCAGCCAGGCCCGGGGAGGATCTTCCGATTGGTCACCCCTCCACTTT
NA	TRBD1	TRBV6-6	TRBJ2-3	CASRGQGTDTQYF	TGTGCCAGCAGGGGACAGGGCACAGATACGCAGTATTTT
NA	TRBD1	TRBV6-1	TRBJ1-2	CAYRGGANYGYTF	TGTGCCTATCGAGGGGGCGCAAACTATGGCTACACCTTC
once	TRBD1	TRBV5-5	TRBJ2-7	CASSLPDRIYEQYF	TGTGCCAGCAGCTTACCGGACAGGATATACGAGCAGTACTTC
NA	NA	TRBV6-1	TRBJ2-3	CASSELGGSTDTQYF	TGTGCCAGCAGTGAACTTGGAGGAAGCACAGATACGCAGTATTTT
NA	NA	TRBV9	TRBJ2-1	CASSAPWESGMGSYNEQFF	TGTGCCAGCAGCGCCCCCTGGGAGAGCGGCATGGGGTCCTACAATGAGCAGTTCTTC
NA	TRBD2	TRBV11-2	TRBJ2-7	CASRLAGSYEQYF	TGTGCCAGCAGACTAGCGGGCTCCTACGAGCAGTACTTC